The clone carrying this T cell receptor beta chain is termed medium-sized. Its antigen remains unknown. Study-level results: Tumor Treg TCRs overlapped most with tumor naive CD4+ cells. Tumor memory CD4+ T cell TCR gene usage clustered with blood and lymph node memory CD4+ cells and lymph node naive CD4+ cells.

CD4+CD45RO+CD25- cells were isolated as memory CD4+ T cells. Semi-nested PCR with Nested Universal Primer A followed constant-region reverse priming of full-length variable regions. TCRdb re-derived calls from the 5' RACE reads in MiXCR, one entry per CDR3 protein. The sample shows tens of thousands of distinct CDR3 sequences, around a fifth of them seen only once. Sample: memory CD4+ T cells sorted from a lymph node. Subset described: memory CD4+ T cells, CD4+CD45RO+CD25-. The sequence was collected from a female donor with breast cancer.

The CDR3 region has the DNA TGTGCCAGCACCCCAGAGCCAGATACGCAGTATTTT. Translated, it gives CASTPEPDTQYF. The genes are TRBV12-3 or TRBV12-4 and TRBJ2-3, with D hard to call. The CDR3 has 12 amino acids. V was clipped by 7 bases and J by 4 bases, with 9 bases between them.